The 17 T cell receptor beta chains reported below all come from one sample, sequenced in a study of blood T cell repertoires in COVID-19. Produced via immunoSEQ multiplex PCR; TCRdb's table is partial and in-frame only. Counted here are hundreds of thousands of clones, roughly nine tenths occurring once; the ten biggest clones make up about 3%. The sample was peripheral blood. All receptors derive from a woman between 25 and 40 years old with COVID-19, enrolled during active disease.

The chain carries TRBV4-3 and TRBJ2-1, with TRBD2 matching 11 bases. This CDR3 spans 16 amino acids. From germline, CDR1 is LGHNA and CDR2 YSLEER. J was trimmed by 4 bases and V by 3 bases; bases with no gene match: 5. The CDR3 is CASSQGVAGGYNEQFF. The CDR3, as DNA: TGCGCCAGCAGCCAGGGAGTAGCGGGAGGGTACAATGAGCAGTTCTTC.

The gene calls are TRBV2 and TRBJ1-4; a possible D gene is TRBD1 (6 bases). The CDR3 totals 14 residues. Germline CDR1 is SNHLY and CDR2 is FYNNEI. V lost 3 bases and J lost 8, with 13 bases in between. The CDR3 coding sequence is TGTGCCAGCAGTGAGATGGGGGCGCGAGAAAAACTGTTTTTT. Amino acid sequence: CASSEMGAREKLFF.

This CDR3 is CASSPTTAQETQYF. The CDR3 nucleotides read TGTGCCAGCTCACCAACTACCGCCCAAGAGACCCAGTACTTC. The chain couples TRBV18 to TRBJ2-5; no reliable D call. V was clipped by 2 bases and J by 1 base, with 8 bases between them. In germline, CDR1 is KGHSH, CDR2 LQKENI. CDR3 length: 14 residues.

V is TRBV6-5 and J is TRBJ2-5; 8 bases map to TRBD1. V trimming: 6 bases; J trimming: 5 bases; junction bases outside the gene matches: 8. This CDR3 contains 14 residues. Germline CDR1 is MNHEY and CDR2 is SVGAGI. The CDR3: CASSHRGEAETQYF. The DNA for the CDR3 is TGTGCCAGCAGCCACAGGGGGGAGGCGGAGACCCAGTACTTC.

In its sample, this clone was seen once. V and J are TRBV18 and TRBJ2-2, with TRBD1 matching over 9 bases. The CDR3 has 14 residues. CDR1 is KGHSH and CDR2 is LQKENI in the germline V gene. The V segment lost 4 bases and the J segment 5 bases; nucleotides outside the gene matches: 2. CDR3 bases: TGTGCCAGCTCACTCGACAGGGGGACCGGGGAGCTGTTTTTT. It yields the protein CASSLDRGTGELFF.

The chain combines TRBV9 with TRBJ2-7, with D hard to call. The CDR3 covers 13 residues. Germline CDR1 SGDLS, CDR2 YYNGEE. Trimming stripped 3 bases from V and 7 bases from J, with 14 bases between. Written as DNA, the CDR3 is TGTGCCAGCAGCGCCGGCTCTGACGGGGAGCAGTACGTC. Translating gives CASSAGSDGEQYV.

The chain combines TRBV5-1 with TRBJ2-5, with 15 nucleotides matching TRBD2. Trimming at V came to 0 bases and at J to 4 bases, leaving 10 bases not matched to a gene. CDR1 SGHRS and CDR2 YFSETQ come from the germline V gene. There are 19 residues in the CDR3. CDR3 region: CASSLALGTSGGYGETQYF. The CDR3 DNA reads as TGCGCCAGCAGCTTGGCTCTGGGGACTAGCGGGGGGTACGGAGAGACCCAGTACTTC.

The chain joins TRBV14 to TRBJ2-2; 8 nucleotides agree with TRBD1. This CDR3 contains 17 residues. CDR1 is SGHDN, CDR2 FVKESK, per germline. The V gene end was trimmed by 1 base and the J gene end by 4 bases; junction bases not matched to a gene: 8. The CDR3 coding sequence is TGTGCCAGCAGCCAAGTTGACAGGGGCCTTTTCACCGGGGAGCTGTTTTTT. Residues: CASSQVDRGLFTGELFF.

This chain links TRBV4-2 with TRBJ2-1; 10 bases are a match to TRBD2. V was clipped by 8 bases and J by 9 bases; unmatched bases: 16. The germline V gene encodes CDR1 LGHNA and CDR2 YNFKEQ. This CDR3 region has 16 residues. CDR3 in DNA: TGTGCCAGCGAGAAGGTTAGCGGGGGGTTAGGGGGTGAGCAGTTCTTC. This encodes CASEKVSGGLGGEQFF.

The chain is built from TRBV6-6 and TRBJ1-5; 8 bases align to TRBD1. Germline-derived CDR1 and CDR2 are MNHNY and SVGAGI (reference sequence). Trimming took 6 bases from V and 5 from J; bases not matched to a gene: 0. The CDR3 sequence is 12 residues long. CDR3 protein: CASRQGDQPQHF. CDR3 nucleotide sequence: TGTGCCAGCAGACAGGGGGATCAGCCCCAGCATTTT.

The chain couples TRBV19 to TRBJ2-5, with TRBD2 matching 8 bases. Germline V gives CDR1 LNHDA, CDR2 SQIVND (reference sequence). V dropped 3 bases and J dropped 0; count of bases not matched to a gene: 6. There are 16 residues in the CDR3. The CDR3 DNA is TGTGCCAGTAGTATTACGAGCGGGAGTTACCAAGAGACCCAGTACTTC. Translating it yields CASSITSGSYQETQYF.

This chain links TRBV6-5 with TRBJ2-1; unclear D gene. This CDR3 is built from 13 residues. V was shortened by 8 bases and J by 0 bases, with 8 bases between the two germline ends. The germline V gene encodes CDR1 MNHEY and CDR2 SVGAGI. The CDR3 here is CASGRSSYNEQFF. The CDR3 region has the DNA TGTGCCAGCGGCCGGAGCTCCTACAATGAGCAGTTCTTC.

V gene TRBV5-5 combines with J gene TRBJ2-1, with 10 bases lining up with TRBD2. Germline V gene sequence: CDR1 SGHKS, CDR2 YYEKEE (reference sequence). The ends lost 7 bases at V and 0 bases at J; junction bases unmatched: 1. The CDR3 is made up of 14 amino acids. CDR3 coding DNA: TGTGCCAGCTCTAGCGGGAGCTCCTACAATGAGCAGTTCTTC. The encoded protein is CASSSGSSYNEQFF.

V is TRBV28 and J is TRBJ1-2; D is uncertain. CDR1 is MDHEN and CDR2 is SYDVKM in the germline V gene. CDR3 length equals 12 residues. The V end was cut by 3 bases, the J end by 7 bases, with 9 bases between. DNA of the CDR3: TGTGCCAGCAGTTTCTCGGGAGGTGGCTACACCTTC. It specifies CASSFSGGGYTF.

The chain joins TRBV4-2 to TRBJ2-5; 10 bases match TRBD2. V lost 4 bases and J lost 5; bases outside the gene matches: 10. Looked up from germline, CDR1 is LGHNA and CDR2 is YNFKEQ. The CDR3 is 16 residues long. The CDR3 reads CASSLRASGGAETQYF. The CDR3 bases are TGTGCCAGCAGCCTAAGGGCGAGCGGGGGGGCTGAGACCCAGTACTTC.

This chain links TRBV7-8 with TRBJ2-1; 7 nucleotides agree with TRBD2. This CDR3 comprises 17 residues. CDR1 is SGHVS and CDR2 is FQNEAQ in the germline V gene. With 2 bases clipped from V and 1 base from J, the junction kept 8 bases outside the gene matches. CDR3 DNA: TGTGCCAGCAGCTTATTTGTTTCGGGGGGATCCTACAATGAGCAGTTCTTC. Protein sequence: CASSLFVSGGSYNEQFF. The full variable domain, in which reference TRBV7-8 and TRBJ2-1 provide the parts outside the CDR3, is GAGVSQSPRYKVAKRGQDVALRCDPISGHVSLFWYQQALGQGPEFLTYFQNEAQLDKSGLPSDRFFAERPEGSVSTLKIQRTQQEDSAVYLCASSLFVSGGSYNEQFFGPGTRLTVL.

The chain has TRBV29-1 and TRBJ1-1; D gene unclear. CDR1 is SQVTM and CDR2 is ANQGSEA in the germline V gene. The CDR3 loop spans 13 amino acids. Trimming took off 6 bases at V and 1 base at J, with 12 bases between the two ends. For the CDR3, the DNA is TGCAGCGTAGAGGAGAAGTGGAACACTGAAGCTTTCTTT. Amino acids: CSVEEKWNTEAFF.